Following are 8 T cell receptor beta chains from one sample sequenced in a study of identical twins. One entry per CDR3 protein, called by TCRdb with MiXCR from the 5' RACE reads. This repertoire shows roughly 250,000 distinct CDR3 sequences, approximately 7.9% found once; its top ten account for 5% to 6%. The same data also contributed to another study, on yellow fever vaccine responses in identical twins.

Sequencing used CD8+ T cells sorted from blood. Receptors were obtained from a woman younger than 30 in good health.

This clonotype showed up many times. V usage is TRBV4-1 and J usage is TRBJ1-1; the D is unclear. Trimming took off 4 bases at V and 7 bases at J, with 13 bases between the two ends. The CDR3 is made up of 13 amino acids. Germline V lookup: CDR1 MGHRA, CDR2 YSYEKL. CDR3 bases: TGCGCCAGCAGCCTAGGACTCTCTGTTGAAGCTTTCTTT. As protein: CASSLGLSVEAFF.

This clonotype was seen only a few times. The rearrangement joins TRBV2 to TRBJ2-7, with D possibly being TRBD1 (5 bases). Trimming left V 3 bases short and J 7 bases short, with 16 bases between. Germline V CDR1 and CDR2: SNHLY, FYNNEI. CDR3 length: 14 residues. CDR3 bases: TGTGCCAGCAGTGACCTACAAAGGGGAATGGAGCAGTACGTC. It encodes CASSDLQRGMEQYV.

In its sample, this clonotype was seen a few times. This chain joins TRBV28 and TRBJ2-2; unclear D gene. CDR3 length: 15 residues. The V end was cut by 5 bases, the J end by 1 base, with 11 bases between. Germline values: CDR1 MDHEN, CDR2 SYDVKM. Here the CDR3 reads CASSLAAGNTGELFF. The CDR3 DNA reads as TGTGCCAGCAGTCTCGCGGCTGGGAACACCGGGGAGCTGTTTTTT.

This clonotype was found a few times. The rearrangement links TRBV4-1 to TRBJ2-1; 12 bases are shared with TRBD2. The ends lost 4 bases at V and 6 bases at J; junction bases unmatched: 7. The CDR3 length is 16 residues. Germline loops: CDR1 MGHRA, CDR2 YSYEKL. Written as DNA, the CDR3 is TGCGCCAGCAGCCCCTCGACTAGCGGGAGTACCAATGAGCAGTTCTTC. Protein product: CASSPSTSGSTNEQFF.

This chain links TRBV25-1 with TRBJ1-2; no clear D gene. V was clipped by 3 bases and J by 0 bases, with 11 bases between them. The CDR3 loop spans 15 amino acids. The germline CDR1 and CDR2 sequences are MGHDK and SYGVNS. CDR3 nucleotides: TGTGCCAGCAGTGATCCGACGGACGCTAACTATGGCTACACCTTC. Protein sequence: CASSDPTDANYGYTF.

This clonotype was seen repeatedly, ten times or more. CDR3: CSVDQGRLETQYF. The CDR3 nucleotides are TGCAGCGTTGATCAGGGAAGGCTGGAGACCCAGTACTTC. The chain links TRBV29-1 to TRBJ2-5, with D perhaps matching TRBD1 (5 bases). Germline V gene data show CDR1 as SQVTM and CDR2 as ANQGSEA. The CDR3 is made up of 13 amino acids. V lost 3 bases and J lost 5, with 13 bases in between.

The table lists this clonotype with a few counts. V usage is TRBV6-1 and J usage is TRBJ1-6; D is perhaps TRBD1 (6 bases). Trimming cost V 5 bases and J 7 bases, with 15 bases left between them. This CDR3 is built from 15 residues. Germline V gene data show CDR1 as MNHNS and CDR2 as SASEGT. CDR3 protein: CASSRTTGINSPLHF. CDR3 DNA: TGTGCCAGCAGTCGGACAACAGGGATCAATTCACCCCTCCACTTT.

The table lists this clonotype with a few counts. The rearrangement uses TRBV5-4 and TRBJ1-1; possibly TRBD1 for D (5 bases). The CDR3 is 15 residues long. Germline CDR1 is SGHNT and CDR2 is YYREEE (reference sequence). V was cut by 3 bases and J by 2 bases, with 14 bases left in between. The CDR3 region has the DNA TGTGCCAGCAGCTGGAGCAGGGAGAAAAACACTGAAGCTTTCTTT. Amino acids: CASSWSREKNTEAFF. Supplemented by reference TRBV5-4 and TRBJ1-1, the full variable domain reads ETGVTQSPTHLIKTRGQQVTLRCSSQSGHNTVSWYQQALGQGPQFIFQYYREEENGRGNFPPRFSGLQFPNYSSELNVNALELDDSALYLCASSWSREKNTEAFFGQGTRLTVV.